This TCR beta chain was retrieved from a study of cytomegalovirus exposure and HLA in healthy donors. Study-level results: Altogether, 150 to 200 TCR beta chains were recorded as cytomegalovirus-associated.

Germline values: CDR1 SNHLY, CDR2 FYNNEI. V lost 6 bases and J 8 bases, leaving 10 bases between the germline ends. The CDR3 contains 11 residues. As regards this clone: Its target is not known.

Researchers ran the PCR with 60 Vbeta and 13 Jbeta primers. The assay was immunoSEQ multiplex PCR, and TCRdb's table has in-frame clones only and misses some. The sample records around 180,000 clones, around 80% being singletons. This receptor was taken from a girl between 2 and 10 years old in good health and CMV-seropositive. Specimen: PBMCs. V usage is TRBV2 and J usage is TRBJ1-1; D remains unclear. CDR3 sequence (DNA): TGTGCCAGCAGCGCGACCAGGGAAGCTTTCTTT. It translates to CASSATREAFF.